A single sample gave rise to the 17 T cell receptor beta chains below, sequenced in a study of blood T cell repertoires in COVID-19. Data came from immunoSEQ multiplex PCR; TCRdb stores just in-frame clones and leaves some out. The profile shows fewer than 150,000 clones, 70% to 85% of them singletons. Material for sequencing was peripheral blood. The receptors derive from a human donor in a cohort sampled during active COVID-19.

This sequence joins TRBV3-1 (or the pseudogene TRBV3-2) and TRBJ2-1, with a possible D match to TRBD1 (6 bases). CDR3 length: 15 amino acids. Trimming cost V 4 bases and J 1 base, with 11 bases left between them. Germline loops: CDR1 LGHDT, CDR2 YNNKEL (reference sequence). CDR3 sequence reads: CASSPYRVSYNEQFF. CDR3 nucleotide sequence: TGTGCCAGCAGCCCGTACAGGGTTTCCTACAATGAGCAGTTCTTC.

This sequence joins TRBV6-4 and TRBJ2-3; no clear D gene. Germline V gene data show CDR1 as MRHNA and CDR2 as SNTAGT. V shed 3 bases and J shed 2 bases, with 3 bases lying between them. This CDR3 has 12 amino acids. This CDR3 reads CASSDHTDTQYF. CDR3 DNA: TGTGCCAGCAGTGATCACACAGATACGCAGTATTTT.

This rearrangement joins TRBV9 to TRBJ2-3, with 9 bases aligning to TRBD2. The trim removed 0 bases at V and 1 base at J, leaving 6 bases unmatched. The CDR3 contains 17 residues. The germline CDR1 and CDR2 sequences are SGDLS and YYNGEE. The chain's CDR3 is CASSVAPQRGGTDTQYF. CDR3 bases: TGTGCCAGCAGCGTAGCCCCCCAGCGGGGGGGCACAGATACGCAGTATTTT.

The chain links TRBV28 to TRBJ1-6; D unresolved. Germline V gene sequence: CDR1 MDHEN, CDR2 SYDVKM. This CDR3 has 14 amino acids. V was clipped by 3 bases and J by 2 bases, with 5 bases between them. CDR3 region: CASSFPTYNSPLHF. The CDR3 DNA reads TGTGCCAGCAGTTTTCCAACCTATAATTCACCCCTCCACTTT.

This clone appeared a single time. The chain carries TRBV3-1 (or the pseudogene TRBV3-2) and TRBJ2-4, with D possibly TRBD1 on 6 matching bases. CDR1 is LGHDT and CDR2 is YNNKEL in the germline V gene (reference sequence). The length of the CDR3 is 15 residues. V lost 4 bases, J lost 4 bases, and 14 bases lay in between. The CDR3 sequence: CASSPGAPVKNIQYF. CDR3 nucleotides: TGTGCCAGCAGCCCAGGGGCCCCCGTAAAAAACATTCAGTACTTC.

This clone came up once. The rearrangement links TRBV19 to TRBJ1-1; 10 bases are a match to TRBD1. V shed 5 bases, J shed 11 bases, and the junction held 11 bases outside the gene matches. The CDR3 is made up of 14 amino acids. Germline loops: CDR1 LNHDA, CDR2 SQIVND (reference sequence). The CDR3 coding sequence is TGTGCCAGTAGTGAAACGACAGGGGGCGGACTGGCTTTCTTT. Amino acid sequence: CASSETTGGGLAFF.

The chain couples TRBV5-1 to TRBJ1-1, with 9 bases lining up with TRBD1. The length of the CDR3 is 15 residues. In germline, CDR1 is SGHRS, CDR2 YFSETQ. The V and J ends lost 7 bases and 6 bases, in that order; junction bases with no gene match: 13. As DNA, the CDR3 is TGCGCCAGCCGGGCCTTAGACAGGGGGAAGGCTGAAGCTTTCTTT. It translates to CASRALDRGKAEAFF.

V usage is TRBV7-2 and J usage is TRBJ1-2; no definite D call. V was clipped by 5 bases and J by 8 bases, with 18 bases between them. The CDR3 length is 14 residues. Looked up from germline, CDR1 is SGHTA and CDR2 is FQGNSA. The CDR3 protein is CASSPRGKGIGYTF. The CDR3, as DNA: TGTGCCAGCAGCCCTAGAGGGAAAGGGATCGGCTACACCTTC.

The J gene is TRBJ1-1, the V gene TRBV4-2; weak D call: TRBD1 (5 bases). Germline V gene data show CDR1 as LGHNA and CDR2 as YNFKEQ. V lost 0 bases to trimming and J lost 3 bases, with 8 bases between them. CDR3 size: 14 residues. The CDR3 nucleotides read TGTGCCAGCAGCCAAGATTGGGGGGACACTGAAGCTTTCTTT. Protein: CASSQDWGDTEAFF.

This sequence joins TRBV5-6 and TRBJ1-4; D possibly corresponds to TRBD1 (5 bases). The CDR3 runs to 15 residues. V was trimmed by 3 bases and J by 4 bases, leaving 13 bases between them. CDR1 and CDR2 (germline): SGHDT, YYEEEE. CDR3 in amino acids: CASSWGVSGNEKLFF. CDR3 coding DNA: TGTGCCAGCAGCTGGGGGGTCTCTGGTAATGAAAAACTGTTTTTT.

The chain links TRBV19 to TRBJ1-3; D not resolved. The CDR3 runs to 14 residues. Trimming left V 8 bases short and J 2 bases short, with 13 bases between. Per germline, CDR1 LNHDA and CDR2 SQIVND (reference sequence). This CDR3 is CASGPAGTGNTIYF. Here the CDR3 DNA reads TGTGCCAGTGGCCCGGCGGGGACTGGAAACACCATATATTTT.

The genes are TRBV24-1 and TRBJ1-4; a weak D match, TRBD1 (6 bases). This CDR3 spans 13 amino acids. Germline V gives CDR1 KGHDR, CDR2 SFDVKD. V lost 3 bases, J lost 7 bases, and 8 bases lay in between. This chain's CDR3 is CATSDPRGEKLFF. The CDR3 DNA follows: TGTGCCACCAGTGATCCCAGGGGTGAAAAACTGTTTTTT.

The CDR3: CASSPPYTGELFF. CDR3 bases: TGTGCCAGCAGTCCCCCGTACACCGGGGAGCTGTTTTTT. V and J are TRBV12-3 or TRBV12-4 and TRBJ2-2; D is uncertain. This CDR3 contains 13 residues. With 5 bases removed from V and 3 bases from J, the gap between germline ends came to 7 bases.

The rearrangement uses TRBV15 and TRBJ2-3, with D possibly being TRBD2 (5 bases). Germline CDR1 is LNHNV and CDR2 is YYDKDF (reference sequence). V was shortened by 0 bases and J by 0 bases, with 7 bases between the two germline ends. CDR3 length: 15 residues. The CDR3 DNA reads TGTGCCACCAGCAGAGATGGAGGTAGCACAGATACGCAGTATTTT. It encodes CATSRDGGSTDTQYF.

This clone was observed a handful of times. This sequence joins TRBV4-1 and TRBJ1-2, with D maybe TRBD1 (6 bases). The V and J ends lost 6 bases and 5 bases respectively, with 13 bases between them. This CDR3 has 13 amino acids. The germline CDR1 and CDR2 sequences are MGHRA and YSYEKL. The CDR3 bases are TGCGCCAGCAGTCTCGGACAGACTTATGGCTACACCTTC. This translates into CASSLGQTYGYTF.

The V call is TRBV2, the J call TRBJ2-4; 9 bases align to TRBD2. The CDR3 spans 16 residues. Germline CDR1 reads SNHLY; CDR2 reads FYNNEI. J gave up 1 base and V 4 bases, and 5 bases lay outside the gene matches. In DNA form, the CDR3 reads TGTGCCAGCAGTGCCGGGACTAGCATTGCCAAAAACATTCAGTACTTC. It encodes CASSAGTSIAKNIQYF.

The chain is built from TRBV6-5 and TRBJ1-6, with 9 positions matching TRBD1. V gave up 6 bases and J gave up 7 bases; unmatched junction bases: 1. The CDR3 runs to 13 residues. From germline, CDR1 is MNHEY and CDR2 SVGAGI. CDR3: CASSDRGNSPLHF. CDR3 coding DNA: TGTGCCAGCAGCGACAGGGGGAATTCACCCCTCCACTTT.